These 5 T cell receptor beta chains share one sample of origin, sequenced in a study of blood T cell repertoires in COVID-19 (TCRdb year 2020). Library preparation employed the immunoSEQ multiplex PCR assay. The source is immuneACCESS, and TCRdb retained only in-frame sequences with V and J called. Part of the clones is not carried over; for the studies checked, unresolved V genes explain less than half of this, and the remainder is unexplained. The sample table shows about 300,000 clones, and 70% to 85% are seen once. The ten largest clonotypes hold over 1.3% of the sample. The specimen sequenced was peripheral blood. These receptors all come from a human donor with COVID-19, enrolled during active disease. The donor label of this sample is uncertain.

The chain couples TRBV5-4 to TRBJ2-7; no firm D call. The V gene's germline CDR1 is SGHNT and CDR2 YYREEE (reference sequence). The CDR3 length is 13 residues. Trimming left V 2 bases short and J 3 bases short, with 9 bases between. In DNA form, the CDR3 reads TGTGCCAGCAGCTTTGAGGCGGACTACGAGCAGTACTTC. It is translated as CASSFEADYEQYF.

The V and J genes are TRBV10-1 and TRBJ2-3; 9 bases fit TRBD2. The V gene's germline CDR1 is WNHNN and CDR2 SYGVQD (reference sequence). CDR3 length equals 15 residues. Germline trimming cut 2 bases from V and 6 bases from J; bases unmatched to any gene: 6. The CDR3 DNA sequence: TGCGCCAGCAGTGAGAATAGCGGGAGTGGGGATACGCAGTATTTT. Its protein is CASSENSGSGDTQYF.

In its sample, this clone was seen once. The chain uses TRBV5-5 and TRBJ2-7; D ambiguous. CDR3 size: 15 residues. V was cut by 1 base and J by 0 bases, with 11 bases left in between. Germline-derived CDR1 and CDR2 are SGHKS and YYEKEE (reference sequence). CDR3 protein: CASSLYPRSSYEQYF. The CDR3 DNA is TGTGCCAGCAGCTTGTACCCTCGGAGCTCCTACGAGCAGTACTTC.

This rearrangement joins TRBV3-1 (or the pseudogene TRBV3-2) to TRBJ1-1; D is undetermined. The germline V and J ends were trimmed by 6 bases and 1 base, with 12 bases remaining between them. Germline-derived CDR1 and CDR2 are LGHDT and YNNKEL (reference sequence). The CDR3 runs to 14 residues. CDR3 coding DNA: TGTGCCAGCAGTATACAGCGGGGGAACACTGAAGCTTTCTTT. This translates into CASSIQRGNTEAFF.

V gene TRBV27 combines with J gene TRBJ2-1; 7 nucleotides agree with TRBD1. The CDR3 runs 16 residues. The trim removed 5 bases at V and 9 bases at J, leaving 16 bases unmatched. Per the germline V gene, CDR1 is MNHEY and CDR2 is SMNVEV (reference sequence). Here the CDR3 DNA reads TGTGCCAGCAGTCCCCCCCCCGGACAGGTTCTGGTTGAGCAGTTCTTC. It encodes CASSPPPGQVLVEQFF.